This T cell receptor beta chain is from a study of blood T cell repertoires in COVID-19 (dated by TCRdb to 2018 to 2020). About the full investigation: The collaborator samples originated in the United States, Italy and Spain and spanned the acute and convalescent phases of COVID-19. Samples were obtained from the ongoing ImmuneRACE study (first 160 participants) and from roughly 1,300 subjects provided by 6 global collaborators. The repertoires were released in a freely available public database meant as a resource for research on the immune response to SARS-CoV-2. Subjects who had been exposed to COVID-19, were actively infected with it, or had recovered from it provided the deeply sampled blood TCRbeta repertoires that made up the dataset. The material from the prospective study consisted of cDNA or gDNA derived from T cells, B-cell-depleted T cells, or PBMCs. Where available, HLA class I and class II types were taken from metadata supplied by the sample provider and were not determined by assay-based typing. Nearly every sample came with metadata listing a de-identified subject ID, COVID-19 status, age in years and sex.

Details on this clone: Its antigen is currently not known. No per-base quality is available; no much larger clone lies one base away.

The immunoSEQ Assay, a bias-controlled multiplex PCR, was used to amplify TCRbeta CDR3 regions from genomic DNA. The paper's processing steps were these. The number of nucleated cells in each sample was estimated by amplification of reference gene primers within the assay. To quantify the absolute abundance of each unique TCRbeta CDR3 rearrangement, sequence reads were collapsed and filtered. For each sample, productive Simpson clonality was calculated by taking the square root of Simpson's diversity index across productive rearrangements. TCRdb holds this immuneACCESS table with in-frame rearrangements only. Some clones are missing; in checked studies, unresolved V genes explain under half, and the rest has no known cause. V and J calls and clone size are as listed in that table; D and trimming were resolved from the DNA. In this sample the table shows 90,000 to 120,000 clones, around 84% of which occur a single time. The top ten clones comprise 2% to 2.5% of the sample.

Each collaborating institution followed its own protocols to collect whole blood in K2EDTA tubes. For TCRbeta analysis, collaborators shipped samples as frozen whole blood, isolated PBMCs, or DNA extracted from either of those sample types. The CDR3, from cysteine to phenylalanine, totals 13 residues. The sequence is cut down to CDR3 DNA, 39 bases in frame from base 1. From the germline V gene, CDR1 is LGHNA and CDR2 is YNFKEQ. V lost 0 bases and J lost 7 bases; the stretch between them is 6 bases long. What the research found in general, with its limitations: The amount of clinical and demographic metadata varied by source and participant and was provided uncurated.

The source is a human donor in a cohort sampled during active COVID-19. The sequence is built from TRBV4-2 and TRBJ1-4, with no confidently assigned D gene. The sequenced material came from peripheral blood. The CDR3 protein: CASSQDASEKLFF. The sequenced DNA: TGTGCCAGCAGCCAAGATGCGTCTGAAAAACTGTTTTTT.